The rows below give T cell receptor beta chains drawn from one sample of a study of blood T cell repertoires in COVID-19. Assay: immunoSEQ multiplex PCR; the TCRdb copy retains only in-frame clones and omits some. The sample holds 200,000 to 250,000 clones, approximately 90% seen once. Specimen: peripheral blood. The receptor source for this set is a man in his sixties with COVID-19, enrolled during active disease. The CDR3 runs from the conserved cysteine through the conserved F or W. Fields, in order: CDR3 protein, CDR3 DNA, V gene, D gene, clone size, J gene. The D gene is left open where the match is weak. The size entry is marked missing in some rows and otherwise reads once, few, many or a size class.

CDR3aa: CASNRQVGYGYTF
CDR3nt: TGTGCCAGCAACAGACAGGTCGGCTATGGCTACACCTTC
v_gene: TRBV6-4
d_gene: NA
abundance: NA
j_gene: TRBJ1-2

CDR3aa: CAWSRRRETQYF
CDR3nt: TGTGCCTGGAGTAGAAGGAGAGAGACCCAGTACTTC
v_gene: TRBV30
d_gene: NA
abundance: NA
j_gene: TRBJ2-5

CDR3aa: CASTGLAGESSYNEQFF
CDR3nt: TGTGCCAGTACCGGACTAGCGGGAGAGAGCTCCTACAATGAGCAGTTCTTC
v_gene: TRBV19
d_gene: TRBD2
abundance: NA
j_gene: TRBJ2-1

CDR3aa: CAWSGEVPNSPLHF
CDR3nt: TGTGCCTGGAGCGGGGAGGTACCGAATTCACCCCTCCACTTT
v_gene: TRBV30
d_gene: NA
abundance: NA
j_gene: TRBJ1-6

CDR3aa: CASSRTGGAYEQYF
CDR3nt: TGTGCCAGCAGTAGGACAGGGGGTGCCTACGAGCAGTACTTC
v_gene: TRBV7-2
d_gene: TRBD1
abundance: NA
j_gene: TRBJ2-7

CDR3aa: CASSKAGTSGHEQYF
CDR3nt: TGTGCCAGCAGTAAAGCCGGGACTAGCGGGCACGAGCAGTACTTC
v_gene: TRBV28
d_gene: TRBD2
abundance: once
j_gene: TRBJ2-7

CDR3aa: CASSAGTSGNTDTQYF
CDR3nt: TGCGCCAGCAGCGCAGGGACTAGCGGTAACACAGATACGCAGTATTTT
v_gene: TRBV5-1
d_gene: TRBD2
abundance: NA
j_gene: TRBJ2-3

CDR3aa: CASSWTGGAANEKLFF
CDR3nt: TGTGCCAGCAGCTGGACAGGGGGCGCGGCTAATGAAAAACTGTTTTTT
v_gene: TRBV5-4
d_gene: TRBD1
abundance: NA
j_gene: TRBJ1-4

CDR3aa: CASSKDLTYEQYF
CDR3nt: TGTGCCAGCAGTAAGGACTTAACCTACGAGCAGTACTTC
v_gene: TRBV6-5
d_gene: NA
abundance: NA
j_gene: TRBJ2-7

CDR3aa: CASSIPGGVGEAFF
CDR3nt: TGTGCCAGTAGTATCCCAGGGGGCGTTGGTGAAGCTTTCTTT
v_gene: TRBV19
d_gene: TRBD1
abundance: NA
j_gene: TRBJ1-1

CDR3aa: CAWMGGANTGELFF
CDR3nt: TGTGCCTGGATGGGGGGGGCTAACACCGGGGAGCTGTTTTTT
v_gene: TRBV30
d_gene: NA
abundance: NA
j_gene: TRBJ2-2

CDR3aa: CASSARGGDEKLFF
CDR3nt: TGTGCCAGTAGCGCCCGGGGGGGTGACGAAAAACTGTTTTTT
v_gene: TRBV19
d_gene: NA
abundance: NA
j_gene: TRBJ1-4

CDR3aa: CASRDNGLAGVWEQYF
CDR3nt: TGCGCCAGCAGGGATAACGGACTAGCGGGAGTATGGGAGCAGTACTTC
v_gene: TRBV23-1
d_gene: TRBD2
abundance: NA
j_gene: TRBJ2-7

CDR3aa: CASSLRTGSDTEAFF
CDR3nt: TGTGCCAGTAGTCTTCGGACGGGGTCGGACACTGAAGCTTTCTTT
v_gene: TRBV19
d_gene: NA
abundance: NA
j_gene: TRBJ1-1

CDR3aa: CASSLFRDSGGANEKLFF
CDR3nt: TGCGCCAGCAGCCTGTTCCGGGACTCCGGAGGGGCTAATGAAAAACTGTTTTTT
v_gene: TRBV4-1
d_gene: NA
abundance: NA
j_gene: TRBJ1-4

CDR3aa: CASSAGTSGYNEQFF
CDR3nt: TGTGCCAGCAGCGCCGGGACTAGCGGTTACAATGAGCAGTTCTTC
v_gene: TRBV7-2
d_gene: TRBD2
abundance: NA
j_gene: TRBJ2-1

CDR3aa: CASSVGTGAPIDTEAFF
CDR3nt: TGTGCCAGCAGCGTGGGGACAGGGGCCCCGATCGACACTGAAGCTTTCTTT
v_gene: TRBV9
d_gene: TRBD1
abundance: NA
j_gene: TRBJ1-1

CDR3aa: CASQVTNEQFF
CDR3nt: TGTGCCAGCCAGGTAACCAATGAGCAGTTCTTC
v_gene: TRBV6-5
d_gene: NA
abundance: NA
j_gene: TRBJ2-1

CDR3aa: CASSESGQGNADTQYF
CDR3nt: TGCGCCAGCAGTGAGTCTGGACAGGGAAATGCAGATACGCAGTATTTT
v_gene: TRBV10-1
d_gene: TRBD1
abundance: NA
j_gene: TRBJ2-3

CDR3aa: CASATVGQGIGTQYF
CDR3nt: TGTGCCAGCGCCACTGTCGGACAGGGGATCGGGACCCAGTACTTC
v_gene: TRBV19
d_gene: TRBD1
abundance: NA
j_gene: TRBJ2-5

CDR3aa: CASSYTVAYEQYF
CDR3nt: TGTGCCAGCAGTTATACAGTAGCCTACGAGCAGTACTTC
v_gene: TRBV28
d_gene: NA
abundance: NA
j_gene: TRBJ2-7

CDR3aa: CASSVGGGTVYEQYF
CDR3nt: TGTGCCAGCAGCGTAGGCGGCGGGACTGTTTACGAGCAGTACTTC
v_gene: TRBV9
d_gene: NA
abundance: NA
j_gene: TRBJ2-7

CDR3aa: CASIGSGGNYGYTF
CDR3nt: TGTGCCAGTATAGGGTCAGGGGGCAACTATGGCTACACCTTC
v_gene: TRBV19
d_gene: TRBD1
abundance: NA
j_gene: TRBJ1-2

CDR3aa: CASSFSPSGSYNEQFF
CDR3nt: TGTGCCAGCAGCTTCAGTCCTAGCGGTTCCTACAATGAGCAGTTCTTC
v_gene: TRBV7-9
d_gene: TRBD2
abundance: NA
j_gene: TRBJ2-1

CDR3aa: CASSLRGANYGYTF
CDR3nt: TGTGCCAGCAGCTTGAGAGGAGCTAACTATGGCTACACCTTC
v_gene: TRBV5-6
d_gene: NA
abundance: NA
j_gene: TRBJ1-2

CDR3aa: CSVGSGNEQFF
CDR3nt: TGCAGCGTTGGGTCCGGCAATGAGCAGTTCTTC
v_gene: TRBV29-1
d_gene: NA
abundance: NA
j_gene: TRBJ2-1

CDR3aa: CAWSGSGRAAYEQYF
CDR3nt: TGTGCCTGGAGTGGTAGCGGGAGGGCCGCGTACGAGCAGTACTTC
v_gene: TRBV30
d_gene: TRBD2
abundance: NA
j_gene: TRBJ2-7

CDR3aa: CASSPEDQPQHF
CDR3nt: TGTGCCAGCAGCCCCGAGGATCAGCCCCAGCATTTT
v_gene: TRBV14
d_gene: NA
abundance: once
j_gene: TRBJ1-5

CDR3aa: CASSLDRGSNYGYTF
CDR3nt: TGTGCCAGCAGCCTAGACAGGGGGTCTAACTATGGCTACACCTTC
v_gene: TRBV6-4
d_gene: TRBD1
abundance: NA
j_gene: TRBJ1-2

CDR3aa: CASSLSAGITNYEQYF
CDR3nt: TGTGCCAGCAGTTTATCGGCAGGGATTACTAACTACGAGCAGTACTTC
v_gene: TRBV27
d_gene: NA
abundance: NA
j_gene: TRBJ2-7

CDR3aa: CASSPGTSGSSEQFF
CDR3nt: TGTGCCAGCAGTCCCGGGACTAGCGGGAGCAGTGAGCAGTTCTTC
v_gene: TRBV6-6
d_gene: TRBD2
abundance: few
j_gene: TRBJ2-1

CDR3aa: CASSLTGSDYGYTF
CDR3nt: TGTGCCAGCTCACTCACAGGGTCGGACTATGGCTACACCTTC
v_gene: TRBV18
d_gene: NA
abundance: NA
j_gene: TRBJ1-2

CDR3aa: CASSPDRTGLNSPLHF
CDR3nt: TGTGCCAGCAGTCCGGACCGGACAGGGCTTAATTCACCCCTCCACTTT
v_gene: TRBV6-6
d_gene: TRBD1
abundance: once
j_gene: TRBJ1-6

CDR3aa: CASSFPRGSVTYEQYF
CDR3nt: TGTGCCAGCAGTTTTCCCCGAGGGTCAGTAACCTACGAGCAGTACTTC
v_gene: TRBV28
d_gene: NA
abundance: once
j_gene: TRBJ2-7

CDR3aa: CASSDSGQWLSTDTQYF
CDR3nt: TGTGCCAGCAGTGATAGCGGTCAGTGGCTTAGCACAGATACGCAGTATTTT
v_gene: TRBV2
d_gene: NA
abundance: NA
j_gene: TRBJ2-3

CDR3aa: CASSLDTSGVGSYEQYF
CDR3nt: TGTGCCAGCAGTTTAGATACTAGCGGGGTCGGGTCCTACGAGCAGTACTTC
v_gene: TRBV27
d_gene: TRBD2
abundance: NA
j_gene: TRBJ2-7

CDR3aa: CASSVTGTGVFGEQFF
CDR3nt: TGTGCCAGCAGCGTAACCGGGACAGGGGTTTTTGGTGAGCAGTTCTTC
v_gene: TRBV9
d_gene: TRBD1
abundance: NA
j_gene: TRBJ2-1

CDR3aa: CASNTATGTSGRAPYEQYF
CDR3nt: TGTGCCAGCAACACCGCGACCGGGACTAGCGGGAGGGCCCCCTACGAGCAGTACTTC
v_gene: TRBV28
d_gene: TRBD2
abundance: NA
j_gene: TRBJ2-7

CDR3aa: CSVTRDRAYNEQFF
CDR3nt: TGCAGCGTGACCCGGGACAGAGCCTACAATGAGCAGTTCTTC
v_gene: TRBV29-1
d_gene: TRBD1
abundance: NA
j_gene: TRBJ2-1

CDR3aa: CAISGQEGSKGNTEAFF
CDR3nt: TGTGCCATCAGCGGGCAGGAGGGGAGTAAGGGGAACACTGAAGCTTTCTTT
v_gene: TRBV10-3
d_gene: NA
abundance: NA
j_gene: TRBJ1-1

CDR3aa: CASSEQGNTEAFF
CDR3nt: TGTGCCAGCAGCGAGCAGGGGAACACTGAAGCTTTCTTT
v_gene: TRBV9
d_gene: NA
abundance: NA
j_gene: TRBJ1-1

CDR3aa: CASSRDRVDEQYF
CDR3nt: TGCGCCAGCAGCCGGGACAGGGTCGACGAGCAGTACTTC
v_gene: TRBV4-1
d_gene: TRBD1
abundance: NA
j_gene: TRBJ2-7

CDR3aa: CASSSLARTYEQYF
CDR3nt: TGTGCCAGCAGCTCACTAGCGAGGACCTACGAGCAGTACTTC
v_gene: TRBV11-2
d_gene: TRBD2
abundance: NA
j_gene: TRBJ2-7

CDR3aa: CASTPRDRGISGYTF
CDR3nt: TGTGCCAGCACCCCTCGGGACAGGGGTATTAGCGGCTACACCTTC
v_gene: TRBV7-9
d_gene: TRBD1
abundance: NA
j_gene: TRBJ1-2

CDR3aa: CASSPTLGQSSTGELFF
CDR3nt: TGTGCCAGCAGCCCGACGTTGGGACAGTCGAGCACCGGGGAGCTGTTTTTT
v_gene: TRBV3-1/TRBV3-2
d_gene: TRBD1
abundance: NA
j_gene: TRBJ2-2

CDR3aa: CASSHRRGNSPLHF
CDR3nt: TGTGCCAGCAGCCACCGACGGGGTAATTCACCCCTCCACTTT
v_gene: TRBV3-1/TRBV3-2
d_gene: NA
abundance: NA
j_gene: TRBJ1-6

CDR3aa: CASSVSSDTQYF
CDR3nt: TGTGCCAGCAGCGTATCTTCAGATACGCAGTATTTT
v_gene: TRBV9
d_gene: NA
abundance: once
j_gene: TRBJ2-3

CDR3aa: CASRPSAGDYEQYF
CDR3nt: TGTGCCAGCAGACCCTCCGCAGGGGATTACGAGCAGTACTTC
v_gene: TRBV7-9
d_gene: NA
abundance: NA
j_gene: TRBJ2-7

CDR3aa: CASSSSLGQPNTEAFF
CDR3nt: TGTGCCAGCAGTTCCAGCCTGGGACAGCCGAACACTGAAGCTTTCTTT
v_gene: TRBV6-6
d_gene: TRBD1
abundance: once
j_gene: TRBJ1-1

CDR3aa: CASTVSGSGNTIYF
CDR3nt: TGTGCCAGCACCGTCAGCGGCTCTGGAAACACCATATATTTT
v_gene: TRBV6-6
d_gene: NA
abundance: NA
j_gene: TRBJ1-3

CDR3aa: CASSVASQETQYF
CDR3nt: TGTGCCAGCAGCGTAGCTTCCCAAGAGACCCAGTACTTC
v_gene: TRBV9
d_gene: NA
abundance: NA
j_gene: TRBJ2-5

CDR3aa: CSSGGTRTDTQYF
CDR3nt: TGTTCTAGTGGGGGGACTAGGACCGATACGCAGTATTTT
v_gene: TRBV6-5
d_gene: TRBD2
abundance: NA
j_gene: TRBJ2-3

CDR3aa: CASSAGTPGNTIYF
CDR3nt: TGTGCCAGCAGCGCCGGGACACCAGGAAACACCATATATTTT
v_gene: TRBV2
d_gene: NA
abundance: NA
j_gene: TRBJ1-3

CDR3aa: CASSLGRHNEQFF
CDR3nt: TGTGCCAGCAGCTTAGGGCGGCACAATGAGCAGTTCTTC
v_gene: TRBV7-6
d_gene: NA
abundance: NA
j_gene: TRBJ2-1

CDR3aa: CAISTGQTTETQYF
CDR3nt: TGTGCCATCAGCACCGGACAGACAACAGAGACCCAGTACTTC
v_gene: TRBV10-3
d_gene: NA
abundance: NA
j_gene: TRBJ2-5

CDR3aa: CASSSGTGGISYNEQFF
CDR3nt: TGTGCCAGCAGTTCCGGGACAGGGGGGATCTCCTACAATGAGCAGTTCTTC
v_gene: TRBV6-4
d_gene: TRBD1
abundance: once
j_gene: TRBJ2-1